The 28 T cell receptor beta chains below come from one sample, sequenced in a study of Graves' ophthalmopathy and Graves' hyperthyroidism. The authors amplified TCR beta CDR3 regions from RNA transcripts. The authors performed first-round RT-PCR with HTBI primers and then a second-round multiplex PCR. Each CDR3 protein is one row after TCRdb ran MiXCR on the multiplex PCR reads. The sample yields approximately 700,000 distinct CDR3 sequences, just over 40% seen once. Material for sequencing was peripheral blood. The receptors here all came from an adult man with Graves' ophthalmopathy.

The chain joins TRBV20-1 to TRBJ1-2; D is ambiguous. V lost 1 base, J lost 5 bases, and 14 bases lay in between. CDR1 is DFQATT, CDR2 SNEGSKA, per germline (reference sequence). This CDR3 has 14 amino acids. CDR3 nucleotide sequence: TGCAGTGCTAGAGGTCTAGAGCCTTCATATGGCTACACCTTC. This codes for CSARGLEPSYGYTF.

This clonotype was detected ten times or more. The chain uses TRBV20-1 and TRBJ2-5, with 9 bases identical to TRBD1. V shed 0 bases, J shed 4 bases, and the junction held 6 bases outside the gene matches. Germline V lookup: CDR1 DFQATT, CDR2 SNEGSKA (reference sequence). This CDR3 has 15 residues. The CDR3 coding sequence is TGCAGTGCTAGAGATGCCGGACAGGGGAGAGAGACCCAGTACTTC. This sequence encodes CSARDAGQGRETQYF.

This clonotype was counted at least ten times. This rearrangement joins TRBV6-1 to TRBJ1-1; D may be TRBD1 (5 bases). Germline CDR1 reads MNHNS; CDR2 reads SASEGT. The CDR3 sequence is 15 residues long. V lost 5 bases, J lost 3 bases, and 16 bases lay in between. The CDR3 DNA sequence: TGTGCCAGCAGTTACTCAAGGGGCGGTCACACTGAAGCTTTCTTT. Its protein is CASSYSRGGHTEAFF.

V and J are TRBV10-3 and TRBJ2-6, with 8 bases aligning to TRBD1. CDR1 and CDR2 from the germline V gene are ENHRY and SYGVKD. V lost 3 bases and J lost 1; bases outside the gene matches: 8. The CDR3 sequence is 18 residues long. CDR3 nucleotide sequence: TGTGCCATCAGTGACATATCCGGGACAGGATCTGGGGCCAACGTCCTGACTTTC. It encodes CAISDISGTGSGANVLTF.

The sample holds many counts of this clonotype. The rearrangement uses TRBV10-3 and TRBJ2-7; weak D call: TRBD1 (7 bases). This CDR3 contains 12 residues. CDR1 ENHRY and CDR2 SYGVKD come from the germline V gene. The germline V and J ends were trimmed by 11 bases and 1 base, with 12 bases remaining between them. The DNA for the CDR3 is TGTGCCGCACAGGGGACTTCCTACGAGCAGTACTTC. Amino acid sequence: CAAQGTSYEQYF.

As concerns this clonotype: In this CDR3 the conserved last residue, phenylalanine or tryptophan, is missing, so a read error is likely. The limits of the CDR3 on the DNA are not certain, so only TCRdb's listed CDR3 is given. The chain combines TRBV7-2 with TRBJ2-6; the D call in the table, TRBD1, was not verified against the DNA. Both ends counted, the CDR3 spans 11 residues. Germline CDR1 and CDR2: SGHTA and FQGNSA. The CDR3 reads CASSLVGTGFT.

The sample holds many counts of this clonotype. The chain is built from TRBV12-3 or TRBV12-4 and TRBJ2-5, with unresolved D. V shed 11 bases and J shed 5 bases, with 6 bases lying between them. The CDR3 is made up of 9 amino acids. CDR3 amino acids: CAGVETQYF. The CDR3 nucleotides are TGTGCCGGGGTGGAGACCCAGTACTTC.

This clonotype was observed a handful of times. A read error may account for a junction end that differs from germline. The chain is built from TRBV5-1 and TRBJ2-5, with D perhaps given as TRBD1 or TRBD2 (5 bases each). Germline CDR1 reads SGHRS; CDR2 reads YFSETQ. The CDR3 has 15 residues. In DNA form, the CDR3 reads TGCACCAGCAGCCCAACCGGGACCTTGGGAGAGACCCAGTACTTC. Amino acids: CTSSPTGTLGETQYF.

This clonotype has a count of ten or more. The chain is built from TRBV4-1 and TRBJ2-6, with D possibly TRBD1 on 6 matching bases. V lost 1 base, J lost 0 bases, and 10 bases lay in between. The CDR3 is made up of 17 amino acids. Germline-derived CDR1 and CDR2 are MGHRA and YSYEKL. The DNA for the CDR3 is TGCGCCAGCAGCCAAGGACAGGCATTCTCTGGGGCCAACGTCCTGACTTTC. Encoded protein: CASSQGQAFSGANVLTF.

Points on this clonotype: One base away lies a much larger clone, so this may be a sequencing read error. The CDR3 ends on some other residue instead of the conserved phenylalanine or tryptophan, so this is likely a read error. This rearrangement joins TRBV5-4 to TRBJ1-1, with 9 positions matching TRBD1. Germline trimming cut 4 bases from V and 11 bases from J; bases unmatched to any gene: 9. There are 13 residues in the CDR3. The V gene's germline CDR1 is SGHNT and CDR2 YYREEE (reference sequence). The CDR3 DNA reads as TGTGCCAGCAGCCCGCAGGGACAGGGAGGCGCTTTCCTT. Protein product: CASSPQGQGGAFL.

CDR3 coding DNA: TGTGCCAGCGCTCAGGGTTGGCAGCCCCAGCATTTT. This encodes CASAQGWQPQHF. This chain links TRBV6-6 with TRBJ1-5, with D perhaps matching TRBD1 (5 bases). Between the trimmed V and J ends, which lost 8 bases and 7 bases, there was a span of 12 bases. The CDR3 consists of 12 residues. Germline CDR1 MNHNY, CDR2 SVGAGI (reference sequence).

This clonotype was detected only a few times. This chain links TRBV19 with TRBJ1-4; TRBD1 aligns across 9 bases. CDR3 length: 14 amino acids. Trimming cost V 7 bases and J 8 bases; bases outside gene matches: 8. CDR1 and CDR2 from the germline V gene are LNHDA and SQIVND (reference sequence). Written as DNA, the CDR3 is TGTGCCAGTACCGGACAGGGGTTCGGGGAAAAACTGTTTTTT. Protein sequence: CASTGQGFGEKLFF. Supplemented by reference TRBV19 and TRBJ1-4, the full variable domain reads DGGITQSPKYLFRKEGQNVTLSCEQNLNHDAMYWYRQDPGQGLRLIYYSQIVNDFQKGDIAEGYSVSREKKESFPLTVTSAQKNPTAFYLCASTGQGFGEKLFFGSGTQLSVL.

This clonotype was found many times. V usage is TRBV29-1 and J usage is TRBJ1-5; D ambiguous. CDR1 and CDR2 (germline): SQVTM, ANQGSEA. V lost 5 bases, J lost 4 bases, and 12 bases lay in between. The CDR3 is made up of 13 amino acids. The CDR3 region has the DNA TGCAGCGTTACCATGGGAGGGAATCAGCCCCAGCATTTT. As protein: CSVTMGGNQPQHF.

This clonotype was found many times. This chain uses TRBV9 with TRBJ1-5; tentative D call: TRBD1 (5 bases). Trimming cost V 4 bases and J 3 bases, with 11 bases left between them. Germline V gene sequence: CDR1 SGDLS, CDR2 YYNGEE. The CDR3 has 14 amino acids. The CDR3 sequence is CASSPGQVNQPQHF. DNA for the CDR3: TGTGCCAGCAGCCCGGGGCAGGTCAATCAGCCCCAGCATTTT. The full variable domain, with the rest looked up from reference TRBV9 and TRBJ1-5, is DSGVTQTPKHLITATGQRVTLRCSPRSGDLSVYWYQQSLDQGLQFLIQYYNGEERAKGNILERFSAQQFPDLHSELNLSSLELGDSALYFCASSPGQVNQPQHFGDGTRLSIL.

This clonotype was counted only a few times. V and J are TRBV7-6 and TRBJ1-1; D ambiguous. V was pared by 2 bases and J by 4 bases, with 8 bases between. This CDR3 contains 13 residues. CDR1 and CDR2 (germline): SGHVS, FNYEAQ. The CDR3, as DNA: TGTGCCAGCAGCTTATTTACGGGCACTGAAGCTTTCTTT. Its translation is CASSLFTGTEAFF.

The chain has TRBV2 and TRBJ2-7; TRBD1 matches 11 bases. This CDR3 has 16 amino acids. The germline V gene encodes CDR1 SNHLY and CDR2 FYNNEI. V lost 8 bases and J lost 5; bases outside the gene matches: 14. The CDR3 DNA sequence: TGTGCCAGCTCACCACCGAGAGGACAGGGGGCGAACGAGCAGTACTTC. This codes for CASSPPRGQGANEQYF.

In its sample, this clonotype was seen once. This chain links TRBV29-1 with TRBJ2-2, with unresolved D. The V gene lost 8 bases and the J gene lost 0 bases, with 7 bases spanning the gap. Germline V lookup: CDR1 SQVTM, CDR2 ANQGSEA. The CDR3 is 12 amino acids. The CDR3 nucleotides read TGCAGCTCCGCGTCGAACACCGGGGAGCTGTTTTTT. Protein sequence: CSSASNTGELFF.

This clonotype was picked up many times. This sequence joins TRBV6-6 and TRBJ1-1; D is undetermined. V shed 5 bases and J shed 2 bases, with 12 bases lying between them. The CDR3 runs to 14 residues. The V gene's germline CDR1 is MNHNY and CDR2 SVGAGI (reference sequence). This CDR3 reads CASSEAGKNTEAFF. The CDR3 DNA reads TGTGCCAGCAGTGAAGCGGGCAAAAACACTGAAGCTTTCTTT.

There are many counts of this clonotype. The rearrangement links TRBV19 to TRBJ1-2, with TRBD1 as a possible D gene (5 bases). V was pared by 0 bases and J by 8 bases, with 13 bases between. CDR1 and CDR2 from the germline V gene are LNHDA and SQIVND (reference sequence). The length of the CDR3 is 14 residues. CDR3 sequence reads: CASSIDHRPGGYTF. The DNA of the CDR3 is TGTGCCAGTAGTATAGATCACAGGCCTGGGGGCTACACCTTC.

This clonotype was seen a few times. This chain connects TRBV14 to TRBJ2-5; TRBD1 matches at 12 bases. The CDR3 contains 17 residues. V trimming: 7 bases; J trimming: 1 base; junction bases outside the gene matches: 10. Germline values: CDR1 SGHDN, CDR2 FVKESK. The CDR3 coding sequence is TGTGCCAGCATCCGACGGGACAGGGGGCAAGCCCAAGAGACCCAGTACTTC. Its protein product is CASIRRDRGQAQETQYF.

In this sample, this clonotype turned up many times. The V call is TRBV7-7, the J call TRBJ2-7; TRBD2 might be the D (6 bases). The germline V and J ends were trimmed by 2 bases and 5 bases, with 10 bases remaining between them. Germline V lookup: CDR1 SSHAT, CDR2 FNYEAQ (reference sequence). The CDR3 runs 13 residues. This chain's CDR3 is CASSLRGIHEQYF. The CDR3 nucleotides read TGTGCCAGCAGCTTACGGGGGATCCACGAGCAGTACTTC.

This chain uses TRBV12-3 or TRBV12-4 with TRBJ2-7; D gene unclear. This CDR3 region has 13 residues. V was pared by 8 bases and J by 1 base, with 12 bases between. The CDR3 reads CASLGSVSYEQYF. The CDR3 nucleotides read TGTGCCAGCTTGGGTTCGGTTTCCTACGAGCAGTACTTC.

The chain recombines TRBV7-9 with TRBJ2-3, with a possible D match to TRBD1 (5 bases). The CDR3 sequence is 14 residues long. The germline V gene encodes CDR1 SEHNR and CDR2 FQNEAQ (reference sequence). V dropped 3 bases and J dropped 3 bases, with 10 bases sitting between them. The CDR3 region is CASSFQGRTDTQYF. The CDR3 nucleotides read TGTGCCAGCAGCTTCCAGGGAAGGACAGATACGCAGTATTTT.

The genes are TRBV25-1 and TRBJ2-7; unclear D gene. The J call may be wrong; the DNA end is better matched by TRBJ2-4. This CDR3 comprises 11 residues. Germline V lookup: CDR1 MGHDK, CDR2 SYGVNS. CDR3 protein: CASSSGNIQYF. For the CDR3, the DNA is TGTGCCAGCAGTTCCGGGAACATTCAGTACTTC.

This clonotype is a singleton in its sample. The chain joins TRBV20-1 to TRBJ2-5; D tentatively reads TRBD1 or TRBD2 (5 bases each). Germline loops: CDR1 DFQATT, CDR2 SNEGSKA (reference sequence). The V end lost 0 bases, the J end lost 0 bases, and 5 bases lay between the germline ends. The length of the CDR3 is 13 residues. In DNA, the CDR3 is TGCAGTGCTAGAGAGGGGGACCAAGAGACCCAGTACTTC. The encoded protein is CSAREGDQETQYF.

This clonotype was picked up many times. The DNA for the CDR3 is TGTGCCAGCAGCCAAGGAGCCGGGGCCAACGTCCTGACTTTC. This codes for CASSQGAGANVLTF. The chain couples TRBV3-1 to TRBJ2-6, with D hard to call. This CDR3 has 14 residues. V was cut by 1 base and J by 4 bases, with 5 bases left in between. CDR1 is LGHDT, CDR2 YNNKEL, per germline (reference sequence).

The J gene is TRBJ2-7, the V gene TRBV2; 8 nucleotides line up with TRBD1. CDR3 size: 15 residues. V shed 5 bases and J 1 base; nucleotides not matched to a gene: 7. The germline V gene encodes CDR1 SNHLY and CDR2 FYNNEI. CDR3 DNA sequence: TGTGCCAGCAGTTACCAGGGACAGGCGTCCTACGAGCAGTACTTC. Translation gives CASSYQGQASYEQYF.

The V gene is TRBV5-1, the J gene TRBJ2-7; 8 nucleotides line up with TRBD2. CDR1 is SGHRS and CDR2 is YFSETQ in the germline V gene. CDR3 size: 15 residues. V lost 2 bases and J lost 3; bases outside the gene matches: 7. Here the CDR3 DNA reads TGCGCCAGCAGCTTTAACCCTAGCGGGTTCTACGAGCAGTACTTC. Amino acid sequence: CASSFNPSGFYEQYF.